Following are 21 T cell receptor beta chains from one sample sequenced in a study of T cell changes during pregnancy in multiple sclerosis. This table comes from immunoSEQ multiplex PCR, and its TCRdb copy is limited to in-frame clones, with some not included. There are about 110,000 clones in the sample; roughly 89% occur only once, and about 1.6% lies in the top ten. Sequenced here: peripheral blood, sampled before pregnancy. These TCRs come from a female donor with multiple sclerosis, enrolled in a pregnancy study.

This rearrangement joins TRBV4-3 to TRBJ2-5; tentatively, D is TRBD2 (7 bases). Trimming removed 1 base from V and 5 bases from J, with 17 bases in between. Germline CDR1 is LGHNA and CDR2 is YSLEER. This CDR3 region has 16 residues. CDR3 protein: CASSQGGGGPGETQYF. In DNA form, the CDR3 reads TGCGCCAGCAGCCAAGGAGGGGGGGGGCCGGGGGAGACCCAGTACTTC.

The V and J genes are TRBV6-1 and TRBJ2-7; 7 nucleotides align to TRBD2. The CDR3 is 13 residues long. Germline CDR1 is MNHNS and CDR2 is SASEGT. The J segment lost 0 bases and the V segment lost 11 bases, leaving 7 bases of the junction unmatched. This chain's CDR3 is CASARTSSYEQYF. For the CDR3, the DNA is TGTGCCTCCGCGAGGACTAGCTCCTACGAGCAGTACTTC.

The chain employs TRBV4-1 and TRBJ2-6, with 8 bases aligning to TRBD1. Trimming cost V 2 bases and J 3 bases; bases outside gene matches: 12. Germline assignment: CDR1 MGHRA and CDR2 YSYEKL. The CDR3 covers 19 residues. The CDR3 is CASSQWGQALRDGANVLTF. CDR3 nucleotides: TGCGCCAGCAGCCAATGGGGACAGGCACTCCGGGATGGGGCCAACGTCCTGACTTTC.

The J gene is TRBJ2-2, the V gene TRBV5-6; 7 bases are shared with TRBD2. The germline V gene has CDR1 SGHDT and CDR2 YYEEEE. V was pared by 0 bases and J by 2 bases, with 7 bases of the junction left unmatched. The CDR3 has 17 amino acids. In nucleotides, the CDR3 is TGTGCCAGCAGCTTGGCCGTCACTAGCGCAAACACCGGGGAGCTGTTTTTT. Translation: CASSLAVTSANTGELFF. Based on the CDR3 plus reference TRBV5-6 and TRBJ2-2, the full variable domain is DAGVTQSPTHLIKTRGQQVTLRCSPKSGHDTVSWYQQALGQGPQFIFQYYEEEERQRGNFPDRFSGHQFPNYSSELNVNALLLGDSALYLCASSLAVTSANTGELFFGEGSRLTVL.

V and J are TRBV28 and TRBJ2-2; unclear D gene. The V gene lost 5 bases and the J gene lost 1 base, with 5 bases spanning the gap. Germline V gene sequence: CDR1 MDHEN, CDR2 SYDVKM. CDR3 size: 13 residues. CDR3 protein: CASSGRNTGELFF. In DNA form, the CDR3 reads TGTGCCAGCAGTGGCCGGAACACCGGGGAGCTGTTTTTT.

The chain couples TRBV19 to TRBJ2-5, with 12 bases that match TRBD2. The length of the CDR3 is 20 residues. Germline V gene sequence: CDR1 LNHDA, CDR2 SQIVND (reference sequence). Germline trimming cut 3 bases from V and 5 bases from J; bases unmatched to any gene: 19. The CDR3 sequence: CASSIRLAGDAVGFSETQYF. Here the CDR3 DNA reads TGTGCCAGTAGTATTAGACTAGCGGGAGACGCGGTCGGTTTTTCGGAGACCCAGTACTTC.

The rearrangement uses TRBV27 and TRBJ2-3; 14 bases map to TRBD2. The CDR3 covers 17 residues. After removal of 4 bases from V and 6 bases from J, the junction contained 9 bases not matched to a gene. The germline V gene has CDR1 MNHEY and CDR2 SMNVEV (reference sequence). Here the CDR3 reads CASSSGLAGEFFDTQYF. CDR3 nucleotide sequence: TGTGCCAGCAGTTCGGGACTAGCGGGGGAATTTTTTGATACGCAGTATTTT.

The chain has TRBV18 and TRBJ2-1; 14 nucleotides agree with TRBD2. The CDR3 is 19 amino acids. With 3 bases clipped from V and 1 base from J, the junction kept 8 bases outside the gene matches. The germline V gene encodes CDR1 KGHSH and CDR2 LQKENI. The CDR3 reads CASSPGLAGVGSSYNEQFF. The CDR3 nucleotides are TGTGCCAGCTCACCGGGACTAGCGGGAGTTGGGAGTTCCTACAATGAGCAGTTCTTC.

This clone has a single count. The chain combines TRBV27 with TRBJ2-3, with 9 nucleotides matching TRBD2. Germline CDR1 and CDR2: MNHEY and SMNVEV (reference sequence). CDR3 size: 16 residues. The V gene end was trimmed by 7 bases and the J gene end by 4 bases; junction bases not matched to a gene: 12. Here the CDR3 DNA reads TGTGCCAGCACTAACCTCAGGACTAGCGAGGCAGATACGCAGTATTTT. It yields the protein CASTNLRTSEADTQYF.

The chain recombines TRBV19 with TRBJ1-5, with unresolved D. V lost 5 bases and J lost 2, with 10 bases in between. This CDR3 region has 14 residues. Germline V gene sequence: CDR1 LNHDA, CDR2 SQIVND (reference sequence). CDR3 nucleotides: TGTGCCAGTAGTCTAGGAGGTGGCAATCAGCCCCAGCATTTT. Translation: CASSLGGGNQPQHF.

V is TRBV7-3 and J is TRBJ2-5; 7 positions agree with TRBD1. Germline loops: CDR1 SGHTA, CDR2 FQGTGA. J was trimmed by 4 bases and V by 0 bases; bases with no gene match: 2. The CDR3 has 14 amino acids. Here the CDR3 reads CASSLTGDRETQYF. The CDR3 bases are TGTGCCAGCAGCTTAACGGGGGACAGAGAGACCCAGTACTTC.

This clone occurred once. Relative to the germline gene, one junction end is altered; a read error may explain this. V usage is TRBV7-8 and J usage is TRBJ1-4, with 9 bases matching TRBD1. There are 16 residues in the CDR3. Germline V gene data show CDR1 as SGHVS and CDR2 as FQNEAQ. Written as DNA, the CDR3 is TGTGTCAGCAGCTTAAATACCGGACAGGGGAAGGGAAAACTGTTTTTT. Amino acids: CVSSLNTGQGKGKLFF.

The CDR3 reads CASRTTGQGNTGELFF. The CDR3, as DNA: TGCGCCAGCAGAACAACGGGACAGGGAAATACCGGGGAGCTGTTTTTT. The rearrangement uses TRBV5-1 and TRBJ2-2; 9 bases agree with TRBD1. The CDR3 spans 16 residues. The germline gives CDR1 SGHRS, CDR2 YFSETQ. The V segment lost 5 bases and the J segment 5 bases; nucleotides outside the gene matches: 10.

CDR3 bases: TGTGCCAGAAGCCCAGAAAAGGGGACTAGCGGGTATACTAGCACAGATACGCAGTATTTT. Its protein is CARSPEKGTSGYTSTDTQYF. The chain recombines TRBV5-3 with TRBJ2-3, with 12 bases identical to TRBD2. Being an ORF, TRBV5-3 has a function that is uncertain. J was trimmed by 0 bases and V by 4 bases; bases with no gene match: 15. This CDR3 has 20 amino acids.

The V gene is TRBV27, the J gene TRBJ1-5; the match to TRBD1 covers 8 bases. The ends lost 8 bases at V and 4 bases at J; junction bases unmatched: 10. The CDR3 spans 15 residues. Germline lookup yields CDR1 MNHEY and CDR2 SMNVEV (reference sequence). The CDR3 loop is CASRTGTGLNQPQHF. In DNA form, the CDR3 reads TGTGCCAGCCGGACAGGGACAGGCTTAAATCAGCCCCAGCATTTT.

V is TRBV10-3 and J is TRBJ1-4; the D is unclear. Germline V gives CDR1 ENHRY, CDR2 SYGVKD. CDR3 length equals 15 residues. With 7 bases removed from V and 4 bases from J, the gap between germline ends came to 16 bases. CDR3 in DNA: TGTGCCATCAAAGGGTCGGGAAGAAATAATGAAAAACTGTTTTTT. Translated: CAIKGSGRNNEKLFF.

This clone came up a few times. The chain carries TRBV6-5 and TRBJ1-2; 10 positions agree with TRBD1. The CDR3 spans 15 residues. The V segment lost 6 bases and the J segment 1 base; nucleotides outside the gene matches: 5. CDR1 MNHEY and CDR2 SVGAGI come from the germline V gene. This CDR3 reads CASRNRDRGNYGYTF. CDR3 DNA sequence: TGTGCCAGCAGGAACCGGGACAGGGGTAACTATGGCTACACCTTC.

V and J are TRBV15 and TRBJ2-3, with D maybe TRBD2 (6 bases). Trimming stripped 8 bases from V and 6 bases from J, with 15 bases between. This CDR3 region has 13 residues. Germline loops: CDR1 LNHNV, CDR2 YYDKDF (reference sequence). CDR3 region: CATRGWEEDTQYF. The CDR3 DNA sequence: TGTGCCACCCGGGGTTGGGAGGAGGATACGCAGTATTTT.

CDR3 in DNA: TGCAGCGTTGACCAGGATGACGCGGAAGCTTTCTTT. Encoded protein: CSVDQDDAEAFF. The chain carries TRBV29-1 and TRBJ1-1; D is undetermined. This CDR3 is 12 amino acids long. Germline CDR1 SQVTM, CDR2 ANQGSEA. Trimming left V 3 bases short and J 8 bases short, with 13 bases between.

The genes are TRBV4-2 and TRBJ2-2; TRBD2 matches 8 bases. There are 14 residues in the CDR3. Trimming at V came to 6 bases and at J to 5 bases, leaving 5 bases not matched to a gene. The germline V gene encodes CDR1 LGHNA and CDR2 YNFKEQ. The CDR3, as DNA: TGTGCCAGCAGGCCGGGACTAGGGACCGGGGAGCTGTTTTTT. This translates into CASRPGLGTGELFF.

The chain recombines TRBV6-5 with TRBJ2-7; 9 bases agree with TRBD1. V dropped 4 bases and J dropped 4; count of bases not matched to a gene: 5. This CDR3 is 14 amino acids long. From germline, CDR1 is MNHEY and CDR2 SVGAGI. The CDR3 DNA follows: TGTGCCAGCAGTTTCCGGGACAGGGTTTACGAGCAGTACTTC. Its protein product is CASSFRDRVYEQYF.